This T cell receptor beta chain was profiled in a study of OX40 agonist ivuxolimab in advanced cancers. Overall study: The dose-escalation cohort had hepatocellular carcinoma, melanoma, renal cell or head and neck cancer.

The data were produced by immunoSEQ multiplex PCR, yet TCRdb's version contains in-frame clones alone and is incomplete. The sample carries roughly 60,000 clones, approximately 90% recorded once. The sample was CD4+ or CD8+ T cells sorted from blood, taken in a trial of the OX40 agonist ivuxolimab. The TCR comes from an adult with an advanced solid tumor such as melanoma, head and neck, liver or kidney cancer.

As DNA, the CDR3 is TGTGCCAGCAGCTTGGGCACAGAACATGGCTACACCTTC. Translation: CASSLGTEHGYTF. V is TRBV5-5 and J is TRBJ1-2; no firm D call. The germline V gene has CDR1 SGHKS and CDR2 YYEKEE (reference sequence). V dropped 0 bases and J dropped 6 bases, with 9 bases sitting between them. CDR3 length: 13 amino acids. Using reference TRBV5-5 and TRBJ1-2 for the parts outside the CDR3, the full variable domain is DAGVTQSPTHLIKTRGQQVTLRCSPISGHKSVSWYQQVLGQGPQFIFQYYEKEERGRGNFPDRFSARQFPNYSSELNVNALLLGDSALYLCASSLGTEHGYTFGSGTRLTVV.